The rows below give T cell receptor beta chains drawn from one sample of a study of blood T cell repertoires in COVID-19. TCRdb's table, derived via immunoSEQ multiplex PCR, lists solely in-frame clones and lacks some. The sample includes roughly 100,000 clones, 70% to 85% of them seen just once. Sequencing was performed on peripheral blood. The receptors here all came from a man between 65 and 79 years old with acute or convalescent COVID-19. Both conserved end residues are part of each CDR3. D genes are given only for firm matches. The size entry is marked missing in some rows and otherwise reads once, few, many or a size class.

abundance	j_gene	d_gene	v_gene	CDR3nt	CDR3aa
once	TRBJ1-2	.	TRBV7-3	TGTGCCAGCAGCTTTTCCCCAGTTTATGGCTACACCTTC	CASSFSPVYGYTF
.	TRBJ2-1	.	TRBV29-1	TGCAGCGTGGCCAGGTACAATGAGCAGTTCTTC	CSVARYNEQFF
.	TRBJ1-1	.	TRBV11-2	TGTGCCAGCAGTCCCACAGTTATGGGCACTGAAGCTTTCTTT	CASSPTVMGTEAFF
few	TRBJ1-5	.	TRBV6-5	TGTGCCAGCAGACGGACATTCGATCAGCCCCAGCATTTT	CASRRTFDQPQHF
.	TRBJ2-7	TRBD1	TRBV30	TGTGCCTGGAGGGACGACAGGGAAACACCCTACGAGCAGTACTTC	CAWRDDRETPYEQYF
.	TRBJ1-5	TRBD1	TRBV6-5	TGTGCCAGCAGCGGACAGGGGTTAAGCAATCAGCCCCAGCATTTT	CASSGQGLSNQPQHF
few	TRBJ1-2	TRBD1	TRBV7-9	TGTGCCAGCAGCCCACCGGGACAGGGGAGGAGTGGCTACACCTTC	CASSPPGQGRSGYTF
.	TRBJ1-3	.	TRBV9	TGTGCCAGCAGCGTACACCCATGGAGCCGAGCCTCTGGAAACACCATATATTTT	CASSVHPWSRASGNTIYF
.	TRBJ1-5	TRBD1	TRBV7-9	TGTGCCAGCAGCACGTTATCCGGGACAGGGGACAATCAGCCCCAGCATTTT	CASSTLSGTGDNQPQHF
.	TRBJ1-3	TRBD1	TRBV29-1	TGCAGCGCCACAGGGGGCTCTGGAAACACCATATATTTT	CSATGGSGNTIYF
.	TRBJ2-3	TRBD2	TRBV9	TGTGCCAGCAGCGTAGTAGGGACTAGCGGCACAGATACGCAGTATTTT	CASSVVGTSGTDTQYF
.	TRBJ2-3	TRBD2	TRBV3-1/TRBV3-2	TGTGCCAGCAGCCAAGGAGGAGGACTAGCGCCAGATACGCAGTATTTT	CASSQGGGLAPDTQYF
.	TRBJ1-2	TRBD1	TRBV6-5	TGTGCCAGCAGAGGACAGGGAAGGGTTAGTGGCTACACCTTC	CASRGQGRVSGYTF
.	TRBJ2-1	.	TRBV19	TGTGCCAGTAATGGGGCCCTCTACAATGAGCAGTTCTTC	CASNGALYNEQFF
.	TRBJ1-2	.	TRBV12-3/TRBV12-4	TGTGCCAGCAGTTCACTGGAGGAGAGGGGCTACACCTTC	CASSSLEERGYTF
.	TRBJ2-1	TRBD2	TRBV7-2	TGTGCCAGCAGTAGAGGCTATAGCGGGAGTAGTGAGCAGTTCTTC	CASSRGYSGSSEQFF
.	TRBJ2-1	TRBD1	TRBV5-1	TGCGCCAGCAGCTTTGGACAGGGGGCGAATGAGCAGTTCTTC	CASSFGQGANEQFF
.	TRBJ1-2	.	TRBV7-8	TGTGCCAGCAGCTTGGGGGGGCGCAGAGGCTACACCTTC	CASSLGGRRGYTF
.	TRBJ2-2	TRBD1	TRBV29-1	TGCAGCGTTGGACAGGGAGTAGACACCGGGGAGCTGTTTTTT	CSVGQGVDTGELFF
.	TRBJ1-3	TRBD1	TRBV4-1	TGCGCCAGCAGCCAAGGGACAGGGGTCACTGGAAACACCATATATTTT	CASSQGTGVTGNTIYF
.	TRBJ1-2	TRBD1	TRBV6-5	TGTGCCAGCAGAAGGGACAGGGGGATTTGGGGCTACACCTTC	CASRRDRGIWGYTF
.	TRBJ2-1	TRBD2	TRBV9	TGTGCCAGCAGCGAGGTAGCGGGGGGGTACAATGAGCAGTTCTTC	CASSEVAGGYNEQFF
.	TRBJ1-4	.	TRBV30	TGTGCCTGGAGTGTATTTTCGTCGGACAGATTAAATGAAAAACTGTTTTTT	CAWSVFSSDRLNEKLFF
.	TRBJ1-2	.	TRBV29-1	TGCAGCGTTCTCCACACAGCTAACTATGGCTACACCTTC	CSVLHTANYGYTF
few	TRBJ2-7	.	TRBV6-5	TGTGCCAGCAGCCAATTCCAGGCGATCCACTACGAGCAGTACTTC	CASSQFQAIHYEQYF
few	TRBJ2-7	TRBD1	TRBV5-5	TGTGCCAGCAGCTTGGTTGGGACAGGGGGGCTCTACGAGCAGTACTTC	CASSLVGTGGLYEQYF
.	TRBJ2-1	.	TRBV6-6	TGTGCCAGCAGTTACGATCCGGGACTGGATTACAATGAGCAGTTCTTC	CASSYDPGLDYNEQFF
.	TRBJ1-2	.	TRBV10-1	TGCGCCAGCAGTGAGATCGTCGGGGGAGGCGGCTACACCTTC	CASSEIVGGGGYTF
.	TRBJ2-1	TRBD2	TRBV19	TGTGCCAGTAGTATCACTAGCGGGAGTCGCTATGAGCAGTTCTTC	CASSITSGSRYEQFF
.	TRBJ2-4	.	TRBV4-2	TGTGCCAGCAGCCAAGGAAGCTCCAAAAACATTCAGTACTTC	CASSQGSSKNIQYF
once	TRBJ1-5	.	TRBV27	TGTGCCAGCAGTTTCCAAGCCGCAGGCCAGCCCCAGCATTTT	CASSFQAAGQPQHF
.	TRBJ1-4	.	TRBV24-1	TGTGCCACCAGTGATTATCAGGGTTTAACTAATGAAAAACTGTTTTTT	CATSDYQGLTNEKLFF
.	TRBJ1-1	.	TRBV14	TGTGCCAGCAGCCGGGCAGAGAACACTGAAGCTTTCTTT	CASSRAENTEAFF
once	TRBJ2-1	.	TRBV6-6	TGTGCCAGCAGTCCCACTACGGGAGTCCCCAATGAGCAGTTCTTC	CASSPTTGVPNEQFF
.	TRBJ1-1	.	TRBV5-6	TGTGCCAGCAGCTTGGATGGGCGAGCTTTCTTT	CASSLDGRAFF
once	TRBJ2-3	TRBD1	TRBV19	TGTGCCAGTAGTACCGACAGGGTGGTAGATACGCAGTATTTT	CASSTDRVVDTQYF
.	TRBJ1-5	.	TRBV7-2	TGTGCCAGCAGCCTTACCTCGGGGGGCTATAGCAATCAGCCCCAGCATTTT	CASSLTSGGYSNQPQHF
.	TRBJ2-5	TRBD2	TRBV7-7	TGTGCTAGCAGCCCCGGGACTAGCAGGGGCCAAGAGACCCAGTACTTC	CASSPGTSRGQETQYF
.	TRBJ1-2	.	TRBV30	TGTGCCTGGACAGGGAAGGCCTCAAACTATGGCTACACCTTC	CAWTGKASNYGYTF
.	TRBJ1-2	.	TRBV15	TGTGCCACCAGCAGAGAGGGGGGGATAGGGCCCGGCGACTATGGCTACACCTTC	CATSREGGIGPGDYGYTF